A single sample is the source of the 32 T cell receptor beta chains below, sequenced in a study of shared clonotypes between healthy human individuals. The naive CD8 fraction comprised CD45RO-negative cells positively selected for CCR7 and excluded terminally differentiated effector memory CD45RA+ cells. Assay: immunoSEQ multiplex PCR; the TCRdb copy retains only in-frame clones and omits some. This sample has about 680,000 clones, with 92% found just once. The material sequenced was naive CD8+ T cells sorted from blood. These TCRs come from a man in his thirties or forties in good health.

This clone was found once. This chain uses TRBV5-5 with TRBJ2-1; the D is unclear. CDR3 length: 16 residues. Looked up from germline, CDR1 is SGHKS and CDR2 is YYEKEE (reference sequence). V was pared by 0 bases and J by 0 bases, with 10 bases between. Here the CDR3 reads CASSLEHTISYNEQFF. In DNA form, the CDR3 reads TGTGCCAGCAGCTTGGAACACACTATCTCCTACAATGAGCAGTTCTTC. Supplemented by reference TRBV5-5 and TRBJ2-1, the full variable domain reads DAGVTQSPTHLIKTRGQQVTLRCSPISGHKSVSWYQQVLGQGPQFIFQYYEKEERGRGNFPDRFSARQFPNYSSELNVNALLLGDSALYLCASSLEHTISYNEQFFGPGTRLTVL.

The chain recombines TRBV7-9 with TRBJ2-1; D is unclear. Looked up from germline, CDR1 is SEHNR and CDR2 is FQNEAQ (reference sequence). V lost 0 bases to trimming and J lost 2 bases, with 8 bases between them. This CDR3 is built from 15 residues. This chain's CDR3 is CASSLAAGTYNEQFF. Here the CDR3 DNA reads TGTGCCAGCAGCTTAGCTGCTGGGACCTACAATGAGCAGTTCTTC.

V is TRBV10-3 and J is TRBJ1-2; D is undetermined. The CDR3 extends over 17 amino acids. The V end was cut by 0 bases, the J end by 5 bases, with 19 bases between. CDR1 is ENHRY, CDR2 SYGVKD, per germline. The CDR3 reads CAISESSTESSIYGYTF. In nucleotides, the CDR3 is TGTGCCATCAGTGAGTCGAGTACGGAAAGCAGTATATATGGCTACACCTTC.

The chain recombines TRBV18 with TRBJ2-3, with 7 bases identical to TRBD1. V lost 3 bases and J lost 0; bases outside the gene matches: 3. The germline V gene encodes CDR1 KGHSH and CDR2 LQKENI. This CDR3 has 15 amino acids. The CDR3 coding sequence is TGTGCCAGCTCACCGGACAGGCTTAGCACAGATACGCAGTATTTT. This translates into CASSPDRLSTDTQYF. Full variable domain (missing parts from reference TRBV18 and TRBJ2-3): NAGVMQNPRHLVRRRGQEARLRCSPMKGHSHVYWYRQLPEEGLKFMVYLQKENIIDESGMPKERFSAEFPKEGPSILRIQQVVRGDSAAYFCASSPDRLSTDTQYFGPGTRLTVL.

This clone was recorded once. The rearrangement joins TRBV7-9 to TRBJ2-5, with D unresolved. Germline assignment: CDR1 SEHNR and CDR2 FQNEAQ (reference sequence). The V and J ends lost 1 base and 5 bases respectively, with 8 bases between them. This CDR3 region has 13 residues. This CDR3 is CASSLVVGETQYF. In DNA, the CDR3 is TGTGCCAGCAGCTTAGTGGTAGGGGAGACCCAGTACTTC.

J is TRBJ2-3 and V is TRBV27, with 10 bases identical to TRBD2. Germline values: CDR1 MNHEY, CDR2 SMNVEV (reference sequence). The V segment lost 1 base and the J segment 4 bases; nucleotides outside the gene matches: 8. There are 17 residues in the CDR3. CDR3 in amino acids: CASSLFSGRMGSDTQYF. In DNA, the CDR3 is TGTGCCAGCAGTTTATTTAGCGGGAGGATGGGGTCAGATACGCAGTATTTT.

This chain uses TRBV2 with TRBJ2-7; perhaps TRBD1 as D (6 bases). CDR1 SNHLY and CDR2 FYNNEI come from the germline V gene. This CDR3 has 12 residues. The V and J ends lost 6 bases and 5 bases respectively, with 11 bases between them. CDR3 in amino acids: CASRGRGDEQYF. Written as DNA, the CDR3 is TGTGCCAGCAGGGGCAGGGGTGACGAGCAGTACTTC.

The chain is built from TRBV29-1 and TRBJ2-3; 8 positions agree with TRBD1. V dropped 6 bases and J dropped 1; count of bases not matched to a gene: 6. CDR3 length equals 14 residues. The germline V gene encodes CDR1 SQVTM and CDR2 ANQGSEA. The CDR3 DNA reads TGCAGCGTCAGGGGGCGTTACGGCACAGATACGCAGTATTTT. Translated, it gives CSVRGRYGTDTQYF.

On this clone: At the DNA level, this CDR3 is encoded by other sequences in the same sample as well. The J gene is TRBJ1-2, the V gene TRBV28; 8 positions agree with TRBD1. The V segment lost 5 bases and the J segment 8 bases; nucleotides outside the gene matches: 7. CDR1 is MDHEN, CDR2 SYDVKM, per germline. This CDR3 is built from 13 residues. The chain's CDR3 is CASSLMGQDGYTF. The CDR3 DNA reads as TGTGCCAGCAGTCTAATGGGACAGGACGGCTACACCTTC.

The chain recombines TRBV10-3 with TRBJ2-1; 8 bases match TRBD2. Germline V gene data show CDR1 as ENHRY and CDR2 as SYGVKD. Losses at the gene ends were 6 bases for V and 5 bases for J; bases not matched to a gene: 24. The length of the CDR3 is 20 residues. The CDR3 loop is CAISPAGAGANKDYHNEQFF. The CDR3 region has the DNA TGTGCCATCAGCCCAGCGGGAGCGGGAGCTAATAAAGATTATCACAATGAGCAGTTCTTC.

This sequence joins TRBV2 and TRBJ1-1; D may be TRBD1 (6 bases). V was pared by 5 bases and J by 8 bases, with 15 bases between. Germline V gives CDR1 SNHLY, CDR2 FYNNEI. The CDR3 totals 13 residues. DNA of the CDR3: TGTGCCAGCAGTCTCCGGGACACAACGGAAGCTTTCTTT. This encodes CASSLRDTTEAFF.

The chain carries TRBV6-1 and TRBJ2-1; a weak D match, TRBD2 (5 bases). Germline V gene lookup returns CDR1 MNHNS and CDR2 SASEGT. Trimming left V 5 bases short and J 4 bases short, with 15 bases between. This CDR3 spans 15 amino acids. CDR3 loop: CASSLYEGGYNEQFF. The CDR3 DNA follows: TGTGCCAGCAGTCTTTATGAGGGCGGGTACAATGAGCAGTTCTTC.

The gene calls are TRBV27 and TRBJ1-2; D is unclear. V dropped 2 bases and J dropped 5 bases, with 12 bases sitting between them. This CDR3 contains 14 residues. The V gene's germline CDR1 is MNHEY and CDR2 SMNVEV (reference sequence). In nucleotides, the CDR3 is TGTGCCAGCAGTTTAAAATCCGGTTTATATGGCTACACCTTC. Protein: CASSLKSGLYGYTF.

The chain employs TRBV27 and TRBJ2-1, with a weak D call TRBD1 (6 bases). The V end lost 4 bases, the J end lost 1 base, and 11 bases lay between the germline ends. This CDR3 has 15 residues. Germline CDR1 reads MNHEY; CDR2 reads SMNVEV (reference sequence). The CDR3 spells CASSSPTGSYNEQFF. CDR3 nucleotides: TGTGCCAGCAGTTCCCCGACAGGATCCTACAATGAGCAGTTCTTC.

The V and J genes are TRBV30 and TRBJ2-5, with a possible D match to TRBD1 (6 bases). The V gene lost 1 base and the J gene lost 2 bases, with 11 bases spanning the gap. The CDR3 length is 14 residues. Germline V gives CDR1 GTSNPN, CDR2 SVGIG (reference sequence). In nucleotides, the CDR3 is TGTGCCTGGAGTGCAGGGGCGCGGCAAGAGACCCAGTACTTC. The encoded protein is CAWSAGARQETQYF.

The genes are TRBV12-5 and TRBJ1-5, with no clear D. Trimming took 4 bases from V and 1 from J, leaving 14 bases between them. This CDR3 has 16 amino acids. CDR1 and CDR2 (germline): LGHNT, FRNRAP. This CDR3 is CASGSDLDVSNQPQHF. In DNA, the CDR3 is TGTGCTAGTGGTTCAGACCTGGACGTCAGCAATCAGCCCCAGCATTTT. The full variable domain, in which reference TRBV12-5 and TRBJ1-5 provide the parts outside the CDR3, is DARVTQTPRHKVTEMGQEVTMRCQPILGHNTVFWYRQTMMQGLELLAYFRNRAPLDDSGMPKDRFSAEMPDATLATLKIQPSEPRDSAVYFCASGSDLDVSNQPQHFGDGTRLSIL.

This rearrangement joins TRBV2 to TRBJ2-3; TRBD2 agrees at 11 bases. The CDR3 is 16 amino acids. V lost 4 bases and J lost 2; bases outside the gene matches: 5. Germline V lookup: CDR1 SNHLY, CDR2 FYNNEI. The CDR3 here is CASSAPSGRSTDTQYF. Here the CDR3 DNA reads TGTGCCAGCAGTGCCCCTAGCGGGAGGTCCACAGATACGCAGTATTTT. Combining the CDR3 with reference TRBV2 and TRBJ2-3 gives the whole variable domain EPEVTQTPSHQVTQMGQEVILRCVPISNHLYFYWYRQILGQKVEFLVSFYNNEISEKSEIFDDQFSVERPDGSNFTLKIRSTKLEDSAMYFCASSAPSGRSTDTQYFGPGTRLTVL.

Of note for this clone: The identical CDR3 is also encoded by other nucleotide sequences in the sample. The rearrangement uses TRBV27 and TRBJ2-2; the D gene could be TRBD1 or TRBD2 (5 bases each). There are 12 residues in the CDR3. The V end was cut by 2 bases, the J end by 7 bases, with 5 bases between. Germline CDR1 is MNHEY and CDR2 is SMNVEV (reference sequence). The DNA for the CDR3 is TGTGCCAGCAGTTTAGGGGGCGGGGAGCTGTTTTTT. This sequence encodes CASSLGGGELFF.

The V call is TRBV2, the J call TRBJ2-1; D not resolved. The CDR3 is 14 amino acids. V lost 3 bases, J lost 10 bases, and 16 bases lay in between. Germline V gives CDR1 SNHLY, CDR2 FYNNEI. The CDR3 bases are TGTGCCAGCAGTGATAACGGTGAAATTGGGGAGCAGTTCTTC. Its translation: CASSDNGEIGEQFF.

V usage is TRBV2 and J usage is TRBJ1-2; D gene ambiguous. Between the trimmed V and J ends, which lost 6 bases and 0 bases, there was a span of 17 bases. Germline V CDR1 and CDR2: SNHLY, FYNNEI. The CDR3 spans 16 residues. The CDR3 here is CASRPSEEATNYGYTF. In nucleotides, the CDR3 is TGTGCCAGCAGACCATCGGAGGAGGCGACTAACTATGGCTACACCTTC.

The chain has TRBV28 and TRBJ1-1; no firm D call. V dropped 4 bases and J dropped 1 base, with 16 bases sitting between them. Germline CDR1 is MDHEN and CDR2 is SYDVKM. The CDR3 extends over 16 amino acids. CDR3 nucleotides: TGTGCCAGCAGTTCCGGGGAGGGCCCACGGAACACTGAAGCTTTCTTT. Its protein is CASSSGEGPRNTEAFF. The variable domain in full, completed from reference TRBV28 and TRBJ1-1, reads DVKVTQSSRYLVKRTGEKVFLECVQDMDHENMFWYRQDPGLGLRLIYFSYDVKMKEKGDIPEGYSVSREKKERFSLILESASTNQTSMYLCASSSGEGPRNTEAFFGQGTRLTVV.

The chain recombines TRBV29-1 with TRBJ2-7, with 7 bases identical to TRBD1. The V segment lost 8 bases and the J segment 6 bases; nucleotides outside the gene matches: 10. Germline V gene lookup returns CDR1 SQVTM and CDR2 ANQGSEA. This CDR3 has 12 residues. CDR3 region: CSILTYRGEQYF. For the CDR3, the DNA is TGCAGCATCCTTACCTACAGGGGCGAGCAGTACTTC.

The chain links TRBV7-8 to TRBJ2-7, with 8 bases matching TRBD1. Germline CDR1 and CDR2: SGHVS and FQNEAQ. The junction had 9 bases not matched to a gene; V was cut back by 2 bases and J by 0 bases. The CDR3 has 17 residues. CDR3 sequence reads: CASSLRFRGQVSYEQYF. DNA of the CDR3: TGTGCCAGCAGCTTAAGGTTTCGGGGACAGGTCTCCTACGAGCAGTACTTC. Full variable domain (remainder filled in from reference TRBV7-8 and TRBJ2-7): GAGVSQSPRYKVAKRGQDVALRCDPISGHVSLFWYQQALGQGPEFLTYFQNEAQLDKSGLPSDRFFAERPEGSVSTLKIQRTQQEDSAVYLCASSLRFRGQVSYEQYFGPGTRLTVT.

For this clone: The junction does not match germline at one end; this may be a read error. J is TRBJ2-4 and V is TRBV7-9, with D possibly TRBD1 on 6 matching bases. Germline lookup yields CDR1 SEHNR and CDR2 FQNEAQ (reference sequence). This CDR3 has 13 residues. The CDR3 here is CASSSAKPGHPVF. The CDR3 DNA reads as TGTGCCAGCAGCTCCGCGAAACCGGGACACCCAGTCTTC.

The rearrangement links TRBV7-9 to TRBJ2-7; D unclear. Looked up from germline, CDR1 is SEHNR and CDR2 is FQNEAQ (reference sequence). V was trimmed by 4 bases and J by 2 bases, leaving 9 bases between them. The CDR3 is made up of 13 amino acids. In nucleotides, the CDR3 is TGTGCCAGCAGCTGGAGCCAAACCTACGAGCAGTACTTC. Translating gives CASSWSQTYEQYF.

The chain couples TRBV4-1 to TRBJ2-2; 8 positions agree with TRBD1. Germline CDR1 is MGHRA and CDR2 is YSYEKL. The CDR3 extends over 17 amino acids. V lost 1 base to trimming and J lost 5 bases; unmatched junction nucleotides: 9. CDR3 coding DNA: TGCGCCAGCAGCCAAGTCCCCGGGACAGGTGGGACCGGGGAGCTGTTTTTT. The encoded protein is CASSQVPGTGGTGELFF.

The J gene is TRBJ1-1, the V gene TRBV6-5; 8 nucleotides line up with TRBD1. Losses at the gene ends were 2 bases for V and 5 bases for J; bases not matched to a gene: 7. The germline gives CDR1 MNHEY, CDR2 SVGAGI. This CDR3 spans 15 amino acids. The CDR3 region is CASSYTLTGGTEAFF. CDR3 nucleotides: TGTGCCAGCAGTTACACTCTAACAGGGGGGACTGAAGCTTTCTTT.

The V gene is TRBV14, the J gene TRBJ2-1; no definite D call. Trimming stripped 0 bases from V and 5 bases from J, with 14 bases between. The V gene's germline CDR1 is SGHDN and CDR2 FVKESK. The CDR3 covers 16 residues. CDR3 loop: CASSQDGKGIHNEQFF. As DNA, the CDR3 is TGTGCCAGCAGCCAAGATGGAAAGGGAATTCACAATGAGCAGTTCTTC. Based on the CDR3 plus reference TRBV14 and TRBJ2-1, the full variable domain is EAGVTQFPSHSVIEKGQTVTLRCDPISGHDNLYWYRRVMGKEIKFLLHFVKESKQDESGMPNNRFLAERTGGTYSTLKVQPAELEDSGVYFCASSQDGKGIHNEQFFGPGTRLTVL.

CDR3 sequence reads: CASSLANWAGLQETQYF. The CDR3 nucleotides read TGTGCCAGCAGCTTAGCGAATTGGGCAGGGCTCCAAGAGACCCAGTACTTC. The V gene is TRBV7-6, the J gene TRBJ2-5; TRBD1 is a possible D gene (5 bases). Looked up from germline, CDR1 is SGHVS and CDR2 is FNYEAQ. The CDR3 contains 17 residues. V lost 0 bases, J lost 1 base, and 15 bases lay in between.

The chain combines TRBV29-1 with TRBJ2-7, with D perhaps matching TRBD2 (5 bases). This CDR3 comprises 13 residues. V lost 6 bases, J lost 2 bases, and 14 bases lay in between. In germline, CDR1 is SQVTM, CDR2 ANQGSEA. In nucleotides, the CDR3 is TGCAGCGTCGAGGGAGACCCTACCTACGAGCAGTACTTC. Translating gives CSVEGDPTYEQYF.

The V call is TRBV7-9, the J call TRBJ2-5, with D unclear. The CDR3 sequence is 15 residues long. Germline V gene data show CDR1 as SEHNR and CDR2 as FQNEAQ (reference sequence). Trimming removed 6 bases at V and 2 bases at J, with 16 bases between. The CDR3 loop reads CASRSNVENQETQYF. Here the CDR3 DNA reads TGTGCCAGCAGATCTAACGTAGAGAATCAAGAGACCCAGTACTTC.

Comment on this clone: A much larger clonotype is one base distant, so this may be a read error. The V and J genes are TRBV7-8 and TRBJ2-1; 13 nucleotides line up with TRBD2. Germline trimming cut 1 base from V and 6 bases from J; bases unmatched to any gene: 0. CDR3 size: 15 residues. From germline, CDR1 is SGHVS and CDR2 FQNEAQ. As DNA, the CDR3 is TGTGCCAGCAGCTTAGGACTAGCGGGAGGCAATGAGCAGTTCTTC. As protein: CASSLGLAGGNEQFF. The full variable domain, in which reference TRBV7-8 and TRBJ2-1 provide the parts outside the CDR3, is GAGVSQSPRYKVAKRGQDVALRCDPISGHVSLFWYQQALGQGPEFLTYFQNEAQLDKSGLPSDRFFAERPEGSVSTLKIQRTQQEDSAVYLCASSLGLAGGNEQFFGPGTRLTVL.